The 23 T cell receptor beta chains below were found in one sample sequenced in a study of blood T cell repertoires in COVID-19. Using immunoSEQ multiplex PCR, the repertoire was profiled, and TCRdb retains in-frame clones only, with some absent. Among around 260,000 clones listed, just over 85% were seen once. Sequenced: peripheral blood. All receptors derive from a woman younger than 45 with active or convalescent COVID-19.

The chain couples TRBV6-5 to TRBJ2-7; D unresolved. The CDR3 is 11 residues long. V gave up 8 bases and J gave up 3 bases, with 8 bases separating them. Germline lookup yields CDR1 MNHEY and CDR2 SVGAGI. The CDR3 sequence is CASGSGYEQYF. The CDR3 DNA sequence: TGTGCCAGCGGGTCGGGCTACGAGCAGTACTTC.

The chain carries TRBV19 and TRBJ1-1, with D perhaps TRBD1 (5 bases). The V and J ends lost 3 bases and 0 bases respectively, with 14 bases between them. Germline values: CDR1 LNHDA, CDR2 SQIVND (reference sequence). This CDR3 has 16 residues. As DNA, the CDR3 is TGTGCCAGTAGTATTATGAGACAGCCCATGAACACTGAAGCTTTCTTT. Amino acids: CASSIMRQPMNTEAFF. The entire variable domain, with the rest obtained from reference TRBV19 and TRBJ1-1, is as follows: DGGITQSPKYLFRKEGQNVTLSCEQNLNHDAMYWYRQDPGQGLRLIYYSQIVNDFQKGDIAEGYSVSREKKESFPLTVTSAQKNPTAFYLCASSIMRQPMNTEAFFGQGTRLTVV.

The chain employs TRBV19 and TRBJ1-6; TRBD1 might be the D (5 bases). CDR1 and CDR2 (germline): LNHDA, SQIVND (reference sequence). The length of the CDR3 is 16 residues. V was clipped by 9 bases and J by 6 bases, with 21 bases between them. CDR3 protein: CASTGVRGGVNSPLHF. The CDR3, as DNA: TGTGCCAGCACGGGGGTTCGGGGAGGAGTTAATTCACCCCTCCACTTT.

The chain couples TRBV15 to TRBJ2-2, with a possible D match to TRBD1 (5 bases). This CDR3 has 16 residues. V lost 3 bases and J 2 bases, leaving 13 bases between the germline ends. The germline V gene has CDR1 LNHNV and CDR2 YYDKDF (reference sequence). The CDR3 loop is CATSRVQGYNTGELFF. The CDR3 DNA reads as TGTGCCACCAGCAGGGTGCAGGGCTACAACACCGGGGAGCTGTTTTTT. Full variable domain (rest looked up from reference TRBV15 and TRBJ2-2): DAMVIQNPRYQVTQFGKPVTLSCSQTLNHNVMYWYQQKSSQAPKLLFHYYDKDFNNEADTPDNFQSRRPNTSFCFLDIRSPGLGDTAMYLCATSRVQGYNTGELFFGEGSRLTVL.

The chain carries TRBV29-1 and TRBJ1-2, with D possibly TRBD1 on 5 matching bases. This CDR3 region has 13 residues. The V end was cut by 3 bases, the J end by 0 bases, with 8 bases between. In germline, CDR1 is SQVTM, CDR2 ANQGSEA. The CDR3: CSVDRDSNYGYTF. The CDR3 nucleotides are TGCAGCGTTGACAGGGATTCTAACTATGGCTACACCTTC.

The V and J genes are TRBV10-3 and TRBJ2-3; 15 positions match TRBD2. Germline V lookup: CDR1 ENHRY, CDR2 SYGVKD. This CDR3 is built from 15 residues. The ends lost 6 bases at V and 4 bases at J; junction bases unmatched: 2. The CDR3 DNA reads TGTGCCATCAGCGGGACTAGCGGGGGGTCAGATACGCAGTATTTT. As protein: CAISGTSGGSDTQYF.

This chain uses TRBV4-3 with TRBJ2-3; TRBD2 might be the D (5 bases). Trimming stripped 0 bases from V and 8 bases from J, with 21 bases between. Germline lookup yields CDR1 LGHNA and CDR2 YSLEER. CDR3 length: 17 amino acids. In DNA form, the CDR3 reads TGCGCCAGCAGCCAAGATCGAGGGAGTAGTCACACGGGTACGCAGTATTTT. Translating it yields CASSQDRGSSHTGTQYF.

CDR3 region: CAWSRRTGGTEAFF. CDR3 in DNA: TGTGCCTGGAGCCGACGGACAGGGGGCACTGAAGCTTTCTTT. This chain joins TRBV30 and TRBJ1-1, with 10 bases that match TRBD1. J gave up 4 bases and V 3 bases, and 5 bases lay outside the gene matches. This CDR3 comprises 14 residues. Germline V gene data show CDR1 as GTSNPN and CDR2 as SVGIG (reference sequence).

CDR3 DNA: TGTGCCAGCAGAATGACAGGGACCAATGAGCAGTTCTTC. This gives the protein CASRMTGTNEQFF. J is TRBJ2-1 and V is TRBV14; 7 bases agree with TRBD1. CDR1 is SGHDN and CDR2 is FVKESK in the germline V gene. The V gene end was trimmed by 6 bases and the J gene end by 6 bases; junction bases not matched to a gene: 5. CDR3 length equals 13 residues.

This clone was observed a few times. This chain joins TRBV4-2 and TRBJ2-7, with a weak D call TRBD2 (5 bases). V lost 1 base and J 1 base, leaving 20 bases between the germline ends. Germline values: CDR1 LGHNA, CDR2 YNFKEQ. This CDR3 is 18 amino acids long. CDR3 residues: CASSQGGNQAPESYEQYF. The DNA for the CDR3 is TGTGCCAGCAGCCAAGGAGGGAATCAGGCTCCGGAATCCTACGAGCAGTACTTC.

A few counts support this clone. The rearrangement links TRBV7-2 to TRBJ2-7; TRBD2 is a possible D gene (6 bases). Trimming shortened V by 0 bases and J by 3 bases, and 12 bases separated the two germline ends. Germline V gene lookup returns CDR1 SGHTA and CDR2 FQGNSA. This CDR3 has 15 residues. CDR3 protein: CASSLARDGFYEQYF. The CDR3 DNA reads TGTGCCAGCAGCTTAGCGCGGGACGGCTTCTACGAGCAGTACTTC.

V and J are TRBV24-1 and TRBJ1-5; 7 bases map to TRBD1. Losses at the gene ends were 9 bases for V and 6 bases for J; bases not matched to a gene: 4. Germline CDR1 is KGHDR and CDR2 is SFDVKD. This CDR3 has 12 residues. DNA for the CDR3: TGTGCCACCGGACAGGCAGGTCAGCCCCAGCATTTT. Protein: CATGQAGQPQHF.

CDR3 sequence (DNA): TGTGCCAGCAGCTGGGACAGGGGGCTCGATGGCTACACCTTC. Amino acids: CASSWDRGLDGYTF. The J gene is TRBJ1-2, the V gene TRBV6-5, with 12 positions matching TRBD1. Germline V gene lookup returns CDR1 MNHEY and CDR2 SVGAGI. The V and J ends lost 6 bases and 6 bases, in that order; junction bases with no gene match: 5. This CDR3 contains 14 residues.

CDR3 amino acids: CASSALTVSQAQYF. CDR3 DNA: TGTGCCAGCAGTGCCCTGACAGTCAGTCAGGCGCAGTATTTT. The chain has TRBV25-1 and TRBJ2-3, with a tentative D call TRBD1 (5 bases). CDR3 length: 14 residues. The germline V and J ends were trimmed by 4 bases and 10 bases, with 18 bases remaining between them. Germline V gene lookup returns CDR1 MGHDK and CDR2 SYGVNS. Using reference TRBV25-1 and TRBJ2-3 for the parts outside the CDR3, the full variable domain is EADIYQTPRYLVIGTGKKITLECSQTMGHDKMYWYQQDPGMELHLIHYSYGVNSTEKGDLSSESTVSRIRTEHFPLTLESARPSHTSQYLCASSALTVSQAQYFGPGTRLTVL.

For the CDR3, the DNA is TGTGCCAGCAGTTACACATTAGGGGCAGCCTACGAGCAGTACTTC. The encoded protein is CASSYTLGAAYEQYF. The chain carries TRBV6-5 and TRBJ2-7; D is possibly TRBD1 (5 bases). This CDR3 region has 15 residues. Trimming removed 2 bases at V and 2 bases at J, with 13 bases between. Germline values: CDR1 MNHEY, CDR2 SVGAGI.

J is TRBJ1-4 and V is TRBV4-2; D remains ambiguous. Between the trimmed V and J ends, which lost 0 bases and 3 bases, there was a span of 11 bases. CDR1 LGHNA and CDR2 YNFKEQ come from the germline V gene. The CDR3 consists of 16 residues. The CDR3 nucleotides are TGTGCCAGCAGCCAAGAGGCAACGAGGGCTAATGAAAAACTGTTTTTT. Protein: CASSQEATRANEKLFF.

The CDR3 region has the DNA TGTGCCTGGAGTGTAGACAGGGCGCTTCCCTCTGGAAACACCATATATTTT. Amino acid sequence: CAWSVDRALPSGNTIYF. The chain is built from TRBV30 and TRBJ1-3; 7 bases align to TRBD1. The CDR3 spans 17 residues. V was clipped by 0 bases and J by 0 bases; unmatched bases: 8. Germline values: CDR1 GTSNPN, CDR2 SVGIG (reference sequence). Drawing the rest from reference TRBV30 and TRBJ1-3, the complete variable domain is SQTIHQWPATLVQPVGSPLSLECTVEGTSNPNLYWYRQAAGRGLQLLFYSVGIGQISSEVPQNLSASRPQDRQFILSSKKLLLSDSGFYLCAWSVDRALPSGNTIYFGEGSWLTVV.

The gene calls are TRBV7-9 and TRBJ1-2; D remains ambiguous. This CDR3 has 12 amino acids. V was shortened by 5 bases and J by 8 bases, with 12 bases between the two germline ends. Germline V gives CDR1 SEHNR, CDR2 FQNEAQ (reference sequence). Here the CDR3 reads CASSRYQAGYTF. The CDR3, as DNA: TGTGCCAGCAGCCGCTATCAGGCAGGCTACACCTTC.

The sample holds a few counts of this clone. The chain couples TRBV7-3 to TRBJ1-1, with D possibly TRBD1 on 6 matching bases. V lost 5 bases, J lost 1 base, and 8 bases lay in between. CDR1 and CDR2 from the germline V gene are SGHTA and FQGTGA. The CDR3 is made up of 13 amino acids. CDR3 bases: TGTGCCAGCAGCCTACAGGGGAACACTGAAGCTTTCTTT. Protein product: CASSLQGNTEAFF. Using reference TRBV7-3 and TRBJ1-1 for the parts outside the CDR3, the full variable domain is GAGVSQTPSNKVTEKGKYVELRCDPISGHTALYWYRQSLGQGPEFLIYFQGTGAADDSGLPNDRFFAVRPEGSVSTLKIQRTERGDSAVYLCASSLQGNTEAFFGQGTRLTVV.

The rearrangement uses TRBV10-1 and TRBJ2-7; D unresolved. Germline-derived CDR1 and CDR2 are WNHNN and SYGVQD (reference sequence). Trimming took off 2 bases at V and 2 bases at J, with 13 bases between the two ends. CDR3 length: 15 amino acids. CDR3 sequence: CASSEGQASAYEQYF. For the CDR3, the DNA is TGCGCCAGCAGTGAGGGCCAGGCTTCGGCCTACGAGCAGTACTTC.

The chain has TRBV3-1 (or the pseudogene TRBV3-2) and TRBJ2-1; the D gene is possibly TRBD1 (6 bases). The CDR3 loop spans 14 amino acids. The germline gives CDR1 LGHDT, CDR2 YNNKEL (reference sequence). Trimming left V 5 bases short and J 5 bases short, with 13 bases between. In DNA, the CDR3 is TGTGCCAGCAGCTCCAGGGGATCAGACAATGAGCAGTTCTTC. Amino acid sequence: CASSSRGSDNEQFF.

This chain joins TRBV6-5 and TRBJ1-3; D is undetermined. Trimming left V 0 bases short and J 0 bases short, with 9 bases between. This CDR3 has 16 amino acids. The V gene's germline CDR1 is MNHEY and CDR2 SVGAGI. CDR3: CASSYSQSHSGNTIYF. For the CDR3, the DNA is TGTGCCAGCAGTTACTCGCAGTCCCACTCTGGAAACACCATATATTTT.

This clone has only one observation. V usage is TRBV6-2 or TRBV6-3 and J usage is TRBJ2-1; TRBD2 aligns across 11 bases. V lost 6 bases and J lost 13; bases outside the gene matches: 14. This CDR3 is built from 15 residues. CDR1 and CDR2 from the germline V gene are MNHEY and SVGEGT. The CDR3 is CASSRRGLAGGLQFF. Here the CDR3 DNA reads TGTGCCAGCAGCCGGAGGGGGCTAGCGGGGGGTCTTCAGTTCTTC.